This T cell receptor beta chain was captured in a study of CXCR3-negative and CXCR3-positive naive CD8 T cells. Judged by frequency, this clonotype is medium-sized. The CDR3 extends over 19 amino acids. Per the germline V gene, CDR1 is SQVTM and CDR2 is ANQGSEA. Carrying UMI labels, the TRB cDNA libraries were prepared through 5' RACE. TCRdb processed the 5' RACE reads again and assigns one entry to each CDR3 protein, with no DNA. Recorded for this sample: roughly 3,900 distinct CDR3 sequences. The sequenced sample consisted of naive CXCR3- CD8+ T cells from blood. Subset described: CD45RO-CCR7+CD27+CD95- naive CD8+ T cells lacking CXCR3 (TNR3-). This sequence was found in a human donor in good health. Some clones in this sample may be carry-over from other donors' samples. The chain links TRBV29-1 to TRBJ1-2; TCRdb calls TRBD1, which cannot be checked without DNA. The CDR3: CSVEHPSYSRDRGIYGYTF.